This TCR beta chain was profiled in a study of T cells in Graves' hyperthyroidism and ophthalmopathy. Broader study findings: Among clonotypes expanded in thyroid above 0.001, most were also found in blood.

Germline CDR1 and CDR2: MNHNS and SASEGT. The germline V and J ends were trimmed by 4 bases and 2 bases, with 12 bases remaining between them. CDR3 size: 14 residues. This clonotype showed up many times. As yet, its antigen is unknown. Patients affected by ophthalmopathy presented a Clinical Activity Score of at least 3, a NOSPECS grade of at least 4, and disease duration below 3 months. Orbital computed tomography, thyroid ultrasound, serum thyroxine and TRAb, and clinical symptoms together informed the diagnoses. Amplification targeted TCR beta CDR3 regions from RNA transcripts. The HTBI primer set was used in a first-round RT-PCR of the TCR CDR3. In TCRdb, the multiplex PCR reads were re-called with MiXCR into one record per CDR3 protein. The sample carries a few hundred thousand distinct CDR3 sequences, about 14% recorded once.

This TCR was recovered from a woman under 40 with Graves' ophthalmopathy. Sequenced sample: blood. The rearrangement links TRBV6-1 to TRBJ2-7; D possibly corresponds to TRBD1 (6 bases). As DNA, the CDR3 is TGTGCCAGCAGTGGACGGGACATCACCTACGAGCAGTACTTC. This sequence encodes CASSGRDITYEQYF.